These 31 T cell receptor beta chains were all obtained from the same sample, sequenced in a study of blood T cell repertoires in COVID-19. The repertoire was sequenced with immunoSEQ multiplex PCR; TCRdb's copy has only in-frame clones and lacks some. Of 20,000 to 30,000 clones in the sample, 90% are singletons; the top ten hold roughly 12%. The sample was peripheral blood. The receptors derive from a man aged 65 to 79 with acute or convalescent COVID-19.

The chain carries TRBV4-1 and TRBJ1-2, with D tentatively TRBD1 (5 bases). Between the trimmed V and J ends, which lost 4 bases and 5 bases, there was a span of 20 bases. CDR3 length equals 16 residues. The germline CDR1 and CDR2 sequences are MGHRA and YSYEKL. CDR3 nucleotides: TGCGCCAGCAGCCCCCCCACAGGCCTAGCGGGGTATGGCTACACCTTC. Its translation is CASSPPTGLAGYGYTF.

The chain couples TRBV29-1 to TRBJ2-3, with D perhaps matching TRBD2 (6 bases). Trimming took off 5 bases at V and 0 bases at J, with 12 bases between the two ends. The CDR3 sequence is 14 residues long. Germline V gives CDR1 SQVTM, CDR2 ANQGSEA. The DNA for the CDR3 is TGCAGCGTTCGGAGCGGGTTTAGCACAGATACGCAGTATTTT. Its protein is CSVRSGFSTDTQYF.

The chain links TRBV24-1 to TRBJ2-5; possibly TRBD2 for D (6 bases). CDR3 size: 16 residues. The germline V gene has CDR1 KGHDR and CDR2 SFDVKD. V was clipped by 2 bases and J by 1 base, with 13 bases between them. CDR3 residues: CATSDWGVGGQETQYF. The CDR3 DNA reads as TGTGCCACCAGTGATTGGGGGGTGGGGGGCCAAGAGACCCAGTACTTC.

Only one count was recorded for this clone. The rearrangement joins TRBV7-3 to TRBJ2-1; 14 bases map to TRBD2. The CDR3 covers 16 residues. With V trimmed by 1 base and J by 7 bases, 3 bases remained unmatched. Germline values: CDR1 SGHTA, CDR2 FQGTGA. CDR3 sequence: CASSLMGLAGVNEQFF. For the CDR3, the DNA is TGTGCCAGCAGCTTAATGGGACTAGCGGGAGTTAATGAGCAGTTCTTC.

This chain joins TRBV28 and TRBJ2-7; possibly TRBD1 for D (6 bases). The V end was cut by 4 bases, the J end by 3 bases, with 22 bases between. Germline CDR1 is MDHEN and CDR2 is SYDVKM. CDR3 length equals 17 residues. CDR3 DNA: TGTGCCAGCAGTTCCCCAGGGCCCCGGACAGTGAACTACGAGCAGTACTTC. It codes for CASSSPGPRTVNYEQYF.

The rearrangement uses TRBV19 and TRBJ2-7; TRBD1 matches 11 bases. V trimming: 2 bases; J trimming: 7 bases; junction bases outside the gene matches: 16. Germline CDR1 reads LNHDA; CDR2 reads SQIVND (reference sequence). The CDR3 has 18 amino acids. CDR3 nucleotides: TGTGCCAGTAGTATAAGGACAGGGGGCACTAGCGGCAGCTTTGAGCAGTACTTC. Residues: CASSIRTGGTSGSFEQYF.

This chain connects TRBV6-5 to TRBJ1-2; 9 bases fit TRBD1. CDR1 and CDR2 (germline): MNHEY, SVGAGI. The CDR3 is 14 residues long. The J segment lost 6 bases and the V segment lost 6 bases, leaving 8 bases of the junction unmatched. In DNA form, the CDR3 reads TGTGCCAGCAGAACGGGACAGGGTACGGATGGCTACACCTTC. It translates to CASRTGQGTDGYTF.

This chain joins TRBV27 and TRBJ1-2; 9 nucleotides match TRBD1. The V gene's germline CDR1 is MNHEY and CDR2 SMNVEV (reference sequence). CDR3 size: 16 residues. The V and J ends lost 0 bases and 4 bases, in that order; junction bases with no gene match: 6. The CDR3 bases are TGTGCCAGCAGTTTATCGGGACAGGGACCAGGCTATGGCTACACCTTC. Residues: CASSLSGQGPGYGYTF.

The chain uses TRBV28 and TRBJ2-2; 7 bases match TRBD1. The V gene end was trimmed by 10 bases and the J gene end by 1 base; junction bases not matched to a gene: 6. CDR1 MDHEN and CDR2 SYDVKM come from the germline V gene. The CDR3 consists of 14 residues. CDR3 sequence: CATKDRMNTGELFF. CDR3 DNA: TGTGCCACGAAGGACAGGATGAACACCGGGGAGCTGTTTTTT.

The chain links TRBV18 to TRBJ2-1; D is ambiguous. V lost 3 bases and J lost 8, with 17 bases in between. Germline CDR1 KGHSH, CDR2 LQKENI. The CDR3 spans 15 residues. The CDR3 nucleotides read TGTGCCAGCTCACCCCAACTATCTTTCGAGGATGAGCAGTTCTTC. The encoded protein is CASSPQLSFEDEQFF.

The V gene is TRBV2, the J gene TRBJ2-1; TRBD2 agrees at 13 bases. The V gene's germline CDR1 is SNHLY and CDR2 FYNNEI. Trimming took 5 bases from V and 6 from J; bases not matched to a gene: 4. This CDR3 contains 15 residues. DNA of the CDR3: TGTGCCAGCAGTCGGACTAGCGGGGGTCTCAATGAGCAGTTCTTC. Encoded protein: CASSRTSGGLNEQFF.

This chain links TRBV6-5 with TRBJ1-2; no clear D gene. Germline CDR1 reads MNHEY; CDR2 reads SVGAGI. The V gene lost 4 bases and the J gene lost 5 bases, with 5 bases spanning the gap. The CDR3 spans 11 residues. This chain's CDR3 is CASSSGYGYTF. CDR3 in DNA: TGTGCCAGCAGTTCAGGATATGGCTACACCTTC.

The chain carries TRBV10-2 and TRBJ2-5; D is possibly TRBD2 (6 bases). The length of the CDR3 is 13 residues. The ends were cut back, 8 bases at V and 5 bases at J, with 15 bases in the middle. CDR1 WSHSY and CDR2 SAAADI come from the germline V gene. CDR3 residues: CASRRGVGETQYF. DNA of the CDR3: TGCGCCAGCCGGAGGGGAGTGGGGGAGACCCAGTACTTC.

The chain is built from TRBV2 and TRBJ2-3; 15 bases align to TRBD2. Trimming took 4 bases from V and 4 from J; bases not matched to a gene: 0. This CDR3 region has 15 residues. Looked up from germline, CDR1 is SNHLY and CDR2 is FYNNEI. The CDR3 bases are TGTGCCAGCAGTGGGACTAGCGGGAGGGCAGATACGCAGTATTTT. Its translation: CASSGTSGRADTQYF.

The V and J genes are TRBV4-3 and TRBJ1-5; D remains unclear. Trimming stripped 4 bases from V and 9 bases from J, with 13 bases between. Per the germline V gene, CDR1 is LGHNA and CDR2 is YSLEER. This CDR3 has 13 amino acids. This chain's CDR3 is CASSREGGRPQHF. CDR3 nucleotides: TGCGCCAGCAGCCGGGAGGGCGGGAGGCCCCAGCATTTT.

The chain uses TRBV6-2 or TRBV6-3 and TRBJ2-7, with 11 positions matching TRBD2. Looked up from germline, CDR1 is MNHEY and CDR2 is SVGEGT. Trimming removed 2 bases from V and 1 base from J; junction bases left unmatched: 13. The CDR3 runs to 19 residues. CDR3 protein: CASSYQLSRRTSGSYEQYF. Here the CDR3 DNA reads TGTGCCAGCAGTTACCAGTTGTCGCGCCGGACTAGCGGGTCCTACGAGCAGTACTTC.

V gene TRBV7-8 combines with J gene TRBJ2-1; the match to TRBD2 covers 15 bases. CDR3 length: 17 amino acids. From germline, CDR1 is SGHVS and CDR2 FQNEAQ. J lost 7 bases, V lost 1 base, and 5 bases had no gene match. The CDR3, as DNA: TGTGCCAGCAGCTTAGGGACTAGCGGGAGGGCCGGTAATGAGCAGTTCTTC. Translated, it gives CASSLGTSGRAGNEQFF.

The V and J genes are TRBV5-8 and TRBJ1-4; TRBD1 agrees at 7 bases. This CDR3 comprises 15 residues. Germline V gene sequence: CDR1 SGHTS, CDR2 YDEGEE. Trimming cost V 4 bases and J 8 bases; bases outside gene matches: 11. DNA of the CDR3: TGTGCCAGCAGCATAGGGGACAGTTTAGACGAAAAACTGTTTTTT. This sequence encodes CASSIGDSLDEKLFF.

The gene calls are TRBV7-9 and TRBJ2-3, with D unresolved. V lost 7 bases to trimming and J lost 0 bases, with 26 bases between them. Germline V gives CDR1 SEHNR, CDR2 FQNEAQ (reference sequence). CDR3 length: 19 amino acids. Written as DNA, the CDR3 is TGTGCCAGCACCCATTTCAATGGCGGAATTCCTTCTAGCACAGATACGCAGTATTTT. Its protein product is CASTHFNGGIPSSTDTQYF.

J is TRBJ1-1 and V is TRBV29-1; TRBD1 aligns across 7 bases. Germline values: CDR1 SQVTM, CDR2 ANQGSEA. V was clipped by 7 bases and J by 0 bases; unmatched bases: 8. This CDR3 contains 14 residues. CDR3 protein: CSGSRGQMNTEAFF. Written as DNA, the CDR3 is TGCAGCGGGAGTCGGGGACAGATGAACACTGAAGCTTTCTTT.

The chain carries TRBV5-1 and TRBJ2-5; D may be TRBD2 (5 bases). V was trimmed by 2 bases and J by 5 bases, leaving 13 bases between them. The CDR3 extends over 14 amino acids. The germline V gene has CDR1 SGHRS and CDR2 YFSETQ. The CDR3 is CASSLLGSEETQYF. For the CDR3, the DNA is TGCGCCAGCAGCTTACTGGGGAGTGAGGAGACCCAGTACTTC.

This clone was counted a single time. This rearrangement joins TRBV19 to TRBJ2-7, with D possibly matching TRBD2 (5 bases). The CDR3 is 12 residues long. Germline loops: CDR1 LNHDA, CDR2 SQIVND (reference sequence). V lost 5 bases and J lost 4, with 9 bases in between. The CDR3 DNA sequence: TGTGCCAGTAGTGTCGAGGGTTACGAGCAGTACTTC. Protein: CASSVEGYEQYF.

The V and J genes are TRBV4-1 and TRBJ2-1; D is possibly TRBD2 (6 bases). Trimming took 0 bases from V and 3 from J, leaving 12 bases between them. Germline V CDR1 and CDR2: MGHRA, YSYEKL. The CDR3 runs 16 residues. CDR3 nucleotide sequence: TGCGCCAGCAGCCAAGATGGGCTAGCGTACTACAATGAGCAGTTCTTC. This codes for CASSQDGLAYYNEQFF.

The V and J genes are TRBV9 and TRBJ1-2; no definite D call. V was trimmed by 5 bases and J by 8 bases, leaving 10 bases between them. Germline V gene sequence: CDR1 SGDLS, CDR2 YYNGEE. This CDR3 comprises 11 residues. CDR3 loop: CASSLGWGYTF. CDR3 bases: TGTGCCAGCAGTCTCGGGTGGGGCTACACCTTC.

The genes are TRBV21-1 and TRBJ2-7; TRBD1, the table's D call, lacks a check against the DNA. TRBV21-1 constitutes a pseudogene. The CDR3 runs 17 residues. As DNA, the CDR3 is TGTGCCAGCAGCACCAATCAAATGCCAGGGGCAATCGGGGAGCAGTACTTC. It encodes CASSTNQMPGAIGEQYF.

The rearrangement joins TRBV5-6 to TRBJ1-5; D gene unclear. Per germline, CDR1 SGHDT and CDR2 YYEEEE. The CDR3 extends over 16 amino acids. V shed 0 bases and J shed 0 bases, with 10 bases lying between them. The CDR3 DNA is TGTGCCAGCAGCTTGGGGTACGGGTATAGCAATCAGCCCCAGCATTTT. The encoded protein is CASSLGYGYSNQPQHF.

The chain is built from TRBV4-2 and TRBJ1-6; 9 nucleotides line up with TRBD1. Germline lookup yields CDR1 LGHNA and CDR2 YNFKEQ. This CDR3 spans 16 amino acids. The V gene end was trimmed by 0 bases and the J gene end by 10 bases; junction bases not matched to a gene: 7. Here the CDR3 reads CASSQDLGTGRSPLHF. The CDR3 coding sequence is TGTGCCAGCAGCCAAGATCTGGGGACAGGGAGGTCACCCCTCCACTTT.

In its sample, this clone was seen once. The chain is built from TRBV7-9 and TRBJ1-4; no clear D. CDR1 is SEHNR and CDR2 is FQNEAQ in the germline V gene (reference sequence). The V gene lost 5 bases and the J gene lost 0 bases, with 7 bases spanning the gap. CDR3 size: 14 residues. The CDR3 nucleotides read TGTGCCAGCAGCCCTGGAGCAACTAATGAAAAACTGTTTTTT. Translated: CASSPGATNEKLFF. Looking up the rest from reference TRBV7-9 and TRBJ1-4 gives the full variable domain: DTGVSQNPRHKITKRGQNVTFRCDPISEHNRLYWYRQTLGQGPEFLTYFQNEAQLEKSRLLSDRFSAERPKGSFSTLEIQRTEQGDSAMYLCASSPGATNEKLFFGSGTQLSVL.

The chain uses TRBV2 and TRBJ1-5, with 9 bases lining up with TRBD1. The CDR3 is 13 residues long. Per the germline V gene, CDR1 is SNHLY and CDR2 is FYNNEI. V was pared by 6 bases and J by 4 bases, with 1 base of the junction left unmatched. The CDR3, as DNA: TGTGCCAGCAGAGGACAGGGGAATCAGCCCCAGCATTTT. Its protein is CASRGQGNQPQHF.

The gene calls are TRBV6-2 or TRBV6-3 and TRBJ2-5; D is undetermined. Per the germline V gene, CDR1 is MNHEY and CDR2 is SVGEGT. The CDR3 has 15 residues. The V end was cut by 3 bases, the J end by 1 base, with 12 bases between. The CDR3 DNA is TGTGCCAGCAGTTATTTGTTGAGTCCCCAAGAGACCCAGTACTTC. Protein sequence: CASSYLLSPQETQYF.

This clone was counted a single time. The chain combines TRBV5-4 with TRBJ2-5; 9 bases fit TRBD1. V trimming: 5 bases; J trimming: 2 bases; junction bases outside the gene matches: 7. There are 15 residues in the CDR3. Germline V CDR1 and CDR2: SGHNT, YYREEE (reference sequence). For the CDR3, the DNA is TGTGCCAGCAGGTATCGGGACAGGGTACAAGAGACCCAGTACTTC. It specifies CASRYRDRVQETQYF.